These 22 T cell receptor beta chains came from one sample sequenced in a study of T-cell reconstitution after alpha-beta-depleted transplantation in children. Preparation of the TCRbeta library involved a method that used unique molecular identifiers. TCRdb reanalysed the PCR reads using MiXCR and keeps one entry per CDR3 protein. The top ten clones hold 6.3% of a sample with 250,000 or so distinct CDR3 sequences, just under 8.5% of them seen once. The sequencing here drew on PBMCs, mostly from graft donor cells, taken 180 days after TCRalphabeta/CD19-depleted stem cell transplant. The origin of the receptors is a male patient aged 10 to 17 who had a stem cell transplant for acute lymphoblastic leukemia, so the T cells may come from the graft donor.

The J gene is TRBJ2-5, the V gene TRBV18; 10 nucleotides align to TRBD1. Germline loops: CDR1 KGHSH, CDR2 LQKENI. With 3 bases clipped from V and 1 base from J, the junction kept 2 bases outside the gene matches. This CDR3 comprises 15 residues. The CDR3 nucleotides are TGTGCCAGCTCACCGACAGGGGGCCTCCAAGAGACCCAGTACTTC. It encodes CASSPTGGLQETQYF.

This clonotype was detected many times. V is TRBV19 and J is TRBJ2-3; no firm D call. The CDR3 covers 13 residues. Germline V lookup: CDR1 LNHDA, CDR2 SQIVND (reference sequence). Trimming stripped 3 bases from V and 8 bases from J, with 12 bases between. The CDR3 sequence is CASSIPGPATQYF. CDR3 DNA: TGTGCCAGTAGTATTCCCGGACCGGCTACGCAGTATTTT.

In this sample, this clonotype turned up many times. The chain couples TRBV5-6 to TRBJ2-5; D might be TRBD1 (5 bases). CDR3 length: 11 residues. CDR1 is SGHDT and CDR2 is YYEEEE in the germline V gene. Trimming removed 0 bases from V and 10 bases from J, with 7 bases in between. The CDR3 DNA is TGTGCCAGCAGCTTGGCCAGGGTCCAGTACTTC. This sequence encodes CASSLARVQYF.

This clonotype was seen at least ten times. The chain carries TRBV29-1 and TRBJ2-7; the D is unclear. This CDR3 comprises 12 residues. Trimming cost V 6 bases and J 2 bases, with 11 bases left between them. From germline, CDR1 is SQVTM and CDR2 ANQGSEA. The CDR3 DNA follows: TGCAGCGTCCAGAGGCCCACCTACGAGCAGTACTTC. It is translated as CSVQRPTYEQYF.

Points on this clonotype: An end of the junction does not agree with germline; a read error may underlie this. This chain links TRBV12-3 or TRBV12-4 with TRBJ1-4, with 10 nucleotides matching TRBD1. The CDR3 has 11 amino acids. The CDR3 here is CASSLGTGVSF. CDR3 DNA sequence: TGTGCCAGCAGTCTCGGGACAGGGGTTTCTTTT.

Many counts were recorded for this clonotype. The rearrangement joins TRBV5-4 to TRBJ2-7; 11 nucleotides agree with TRBD2. The junction had 17 bases not matched to a gene; V was cut back by 2 bases and J by 4 bases. The CDR3 runs 19 residues. Germline values: CDR1 SGHNT, CDR2 YYREEE (reference sequence). The chain's CDR3 is CASSFTGTERLAGKYEQYF. For the CDR3, the DNA is TGTGCCAGCAGCTTCACCGGGACAGAGAGACTAGCGGGAAAGTACGAGCAGTACTTC.

This clonotype appeared many times. The V and J genes are TRBV12-3 or TRBV12-4 and TRBJ1-1; no clear D gene. V shed 7 bases and J shed 1 base, with 10 bases lying between them. The CDR3 extends over 13 amino acids. DNA for the CDR3: TGTGCCAGCACCTTGGCTCCGAACACTGAAGCTTTCTTT. It is translated as CASTLAPNTEAFF.

This clonotype was seen many times. The rearrangement links TRBV6-5 to TRBJ2-1; the D gene is possibly TRBD1 (5 bases). The CDR3 contains 12 residues. Germline values: CDR1 MNHEY, CDR2 SVGAGI. The germline V and J ends were trimmed by 8 bases and 8 bases, with 13 bases remaining between them. As DNA, the CDR3 is TGTGCCAGCCGAACGACAGTCCATGAGCAGTTCTTC. This gives the protein CASRTTVHEQFF.

There are many counts of this clonotype. This chain joins TRBV7-9 and TRBJ2-3; no clear D gene. V dropped 5 bases and J dropped 0 bases, with 3 bases sitting between them. Germline CDR1 reads SEHNR; CDR2 reads FQNEAQ (reference sequence). CDR3 length: 12 amino acids. The CDR3 sequence is CASSASTDTQYF. The CDR3 coding sequence is TGTGCCAGCAGCGCTAGCACAGATACGCAGTATTTT. Together with reference TRBV7-9 and TRBJ2-3, the CDR3 gives the full variable domain: DTGVSQNPRHKITKRGQNVTFRCDPISEHNRLYWYRQTLGQGPEFLTYFQNEAQLEKSRLLSDRFSAERPKGSFSTLEIQRTEQGDSAMYLCASSASTDTQYFGPGTRLTVL.

This clonotype was counted many times. The chain has TRBV2 and TRBJ2-5; D uncertain. Germline V gene data show CDR1 as SNHLY and CDR2 as FYNNEI. With 1 base removed from V and 5 bases from J, the gap between germline ends came to 2 bases. The CDR3 has 11 amino acids. The CDR3 loop reads CASSEVETQYF. CDR3 DNA: TGTGCCAGCAGTGAAGTGGAGACCCAGTACTTC.

This clonotype was found many times. The chain has TRBV29-1 and TRBJ2-3; D is unclear. Germline CDR1 is SQVTM and CDR2 is ANQGSEA. V lost 6 bases and J lost 5, with 6 bases in between. CDR3 length equals 10 residues. This chain's CDR3 is CSVGQDTQYF. CDR3 bases: TGCAGCGTAGGGCAAGATACGCAGTATTTT.

This clonotype has a count of ten or more. The junction does not match germline at one end; this may be a read error. This chain uses TRBV7-7 with TRBJ2-5; tentative D call: TRBD1 (6 bases). From germline, CDR1 is SSHAT and CDR2 FNYEAQ (reference sequence). CDR3 length: 13 amino acids. For the CDR3, the DNA is TGTGCTAGCAGCGCGGACAGCATAGGGACCCAGTACTTC. This translates into CASSADSIGTQYF. The whole variable domain, filled in from reference TRBV7-7 and TRBJ2-5, reads GAGVSQSPRYKVTKRGQDVTLRCDPISSHATLYWYQQALGQGPEFLTYFNYEAQPDKSGLPSDRFSAERPEGSISTLTIQRTEQRDSAMYRCASSADSIGTQYFGPGTRLLVL.

Many counts were recorded for this clonotype. The V and J genes are TRBV24-1 and TRBJ1-1; no reliable D call. The CDR3 totals 13 residues. Per the germline V gene, CDR1 is KGHDR and CDR2 is SFDVKD. Trimming pared 0 bases from V and 4 bases from J, leaving 5 bases between. CDR3 nucleotides: TGTGCCACCAGTGATTTGTACAGCACTGAAGCTTTCTTT. This gives the protein CATSDLYSTEAFF.

This clonotype has ten or more counts. The chain couples TRBV21-1 to TRBJ1-4. TRBV21-1 is a listed pseudogene. This CDR3 spans 15 amino acids. The CDR3 protein is CASSKASGFNEKLFF. CDR3 sequence (DNA): TGTGCCAGCAGCAAGGCATCGGGTTTTAATGAAAAACTGTTTTTT.

The chain links TRBV4-3 to TRBJ2-3; no firm D call. The V end lost 0 bases, the J end lost 6 bases, and 10 bases lay between the germline ends. The CDR3 covers 14 residues. Germline values: CDR1 LGHNA, CDR2 YSLEER. The CDR3: CASSQDYGVDTQYF. The CDR3 bases are TGCGCCAGCAGCCAAGATTATGGGGTTGATACGCAGTATTTT.

This clonotype was seen once. A single base separates this from a much larger clone, so it may be a read error. The chain is built from TRBV10-3 and TRBJ2-7; a weak D match, TRBD1 (5 bases). This CDR3 spans 13 amino acids. Trimming pared 6 bases from V and 0 bases from J, leaving 9 bases between. In germline, CDR1 is ENHRY, CDR2 SYGVKD. The CDR3 region is CAISRVSSYEQYF. The CDR3 DNA is TGTGCCATCAGCAGGGTAAGCTCCTACGAGCAGTACTTC.

This clonotype was seen at least ten times. The chain couples TRBV20-1 to TRBJ1-1; D remains unclear. The CDR3 has 14 residues. Germline V gene sequence: CDR1 DFQATT, CDR2 SNEGSKA (reference sequence). V was shortened by 0 bases and J by 3 bases, with 11 bases between the two germline ends. CDR3 residues: CSARERGRDTEAFF. The DNA for the CDR3 is TGCAGTGCTAGAGAGAGAGGAAGGGACACTGAAGCTTTCTTT.

This clonotype has at least ten counts. The chain joins TRBV5-1 to TRBJ2-7, with D possibly being TRBD1 (5 bases). The germline V and J ends were trimmed by 4 bases and 2 bases, with 13 bases remaining between them. The germline CDR1 and CDR2 sequences are SGHRS and YFSETQ. The CDR3 covers 14 residues. For the CDR3, the DNA is TGCGCCAGCAGCCCGGACACCGTAACCTACGAGCAGTACTTC. This encodes CASSPDTVTYEQYF.

In its sample, this clonotype was seen many times. The V call is TRBV20-1, the J call TRBJ2-5; D not resolved. This CDR3 has 11 amino acids. Per the germline V gene, CDR1 is DFQATT and CDR2 is SNEGSKA (reference sequence). Trimming left V 6 bases short and J 4 bases short, with 9 bases between. The CDR3 sequence: CSAIEIETQYF. CDR3 sequence (DNA): TGCAGTGCCATAGAAATAGAGACCCAGTACTTC.

J is TRBJ1-2 and V is TRBV11-2, with a weak D call TRBD1 (6 bases). Trimming took 8 bases from V and 13 from J, leaving 20 bases between them. CDR1 is SGHAT and CDR2 is FQNNGV in the germline V gene. The CDR3 runs to 12 residues. The CDR3 loop reads CASRPHPQGPTF. CDR3 DNA sequence: TGTGCCAGCCGTCCTCATCCACAGGGCCCCACCTTC.

As regards this clonotype: With a much larger clone just one base away, this may be a read error. The chain has TRBV6-1 and TRBJ1-3; tentatively, D is TRBD1 (5 bases). V was pared by 6 bases and J by 0 bases, with 12 bases between. The germline V gene has CDR1 MNHNS and CDR2 SASEGT. The CDR3 runs to 15 residues. The CDR3: CASRRPGPSGNTIYF. DNA for the CDR3: TGTGCCAGCAGACGTCCGGGACCCTCTGGAAACACCATATATTTT.

This clonotype was counted at least ten times. V is TRBV11-2 and J is TRBJ2-1; D possibly uses TRBD1 or TRBD2 (5 bases each). The CDR3 consists of 14 residues. V dropped 5 bases and J dropped 9 bases, with 17 bases sitting between them. In germline, CDR1 is SGHAT, CDR2 FQNNGV. The CDR3 nucleotides read TGTGCCAGCAGCCCCAGGGAGAGGGTCGGTGAGCAGTTCTTC. This gives the protein CASSPRERVGEQFF.